The clone carrying this T cell receptor (beta chain) has just one count. This sample was taken from a study of blood T cell repertoires in COVID-19. For the study at large: Sites in the United States, Italy and Spain provided acute and convalescent COVID-19 samples.

V was trimmed by 4 bases and J by 1 base, leaving 7 bases between them. This CDR3 is 13 amino acids long. The V gene's germline CDR1 is SGHTA and CDR2 FQGNSA. Generated by immunoSEQ multiplex PCR, the TCRdb table keeps only in-frame clones and is missing some. The repertoire has roughly 60,000 clones, 88% of them found once; the top ten carry almost 4%. Sequenced material: peripheral blood. The sequence was obtained from a human donor in a cohort sampled during active COVID-19. V and J are TRBV7-2 and TRBJ1-1; D gene unclear. The CDR3 is CASSSTQNTEAFF. CDR3 coding DNA: TGTGCCAGCAGCTCGACACAGAACACTGAAGCTTTCTTT.